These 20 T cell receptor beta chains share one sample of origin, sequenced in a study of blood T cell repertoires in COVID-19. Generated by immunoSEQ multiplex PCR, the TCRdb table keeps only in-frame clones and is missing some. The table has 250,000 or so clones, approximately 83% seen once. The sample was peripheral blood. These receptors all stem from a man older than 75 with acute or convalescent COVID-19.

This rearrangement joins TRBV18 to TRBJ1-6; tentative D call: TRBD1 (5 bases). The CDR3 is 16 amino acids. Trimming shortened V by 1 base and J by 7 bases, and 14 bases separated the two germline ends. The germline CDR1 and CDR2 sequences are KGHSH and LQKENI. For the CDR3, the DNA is TGTGCCAGCTCACCACAAGGTCAGGGAGGGAATTCACCCCTCCACTTT. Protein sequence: CASSPQGQGGNSPLHF.

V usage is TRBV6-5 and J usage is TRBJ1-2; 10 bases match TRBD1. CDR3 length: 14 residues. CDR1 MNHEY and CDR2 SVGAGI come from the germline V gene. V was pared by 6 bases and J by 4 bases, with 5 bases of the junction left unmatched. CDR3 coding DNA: TGTGCCAGCAGGGGGACAGGGGTCATCTATGGCTACACCTTC. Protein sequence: CASRGTGVIYGYTF.

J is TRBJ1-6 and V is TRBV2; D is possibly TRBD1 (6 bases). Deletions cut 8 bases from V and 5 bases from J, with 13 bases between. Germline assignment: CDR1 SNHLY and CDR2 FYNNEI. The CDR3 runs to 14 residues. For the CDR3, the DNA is TGTGCCAGCGGACAGACGACTAATAATTCACCCCTCCACTTT. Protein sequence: CASGQTTNNSPLHF.

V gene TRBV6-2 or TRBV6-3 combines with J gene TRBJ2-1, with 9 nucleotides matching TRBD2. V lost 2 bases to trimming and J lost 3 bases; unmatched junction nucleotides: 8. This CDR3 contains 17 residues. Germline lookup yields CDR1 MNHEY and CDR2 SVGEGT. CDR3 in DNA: TGTGCCAGCAGTTACCCGGAGAGCGGGAGGTTCTACAATGAGCAGTTCTTC. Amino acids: CASSYPESGRFYNEQFF.

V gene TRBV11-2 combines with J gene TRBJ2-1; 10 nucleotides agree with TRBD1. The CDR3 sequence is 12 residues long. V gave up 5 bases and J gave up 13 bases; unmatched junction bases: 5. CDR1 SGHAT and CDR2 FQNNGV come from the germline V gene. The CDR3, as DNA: TGTGCCAGCAGCGGGAGGGACAGGGGTCAGTTCTTC. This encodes CASSGRDRGQFF.

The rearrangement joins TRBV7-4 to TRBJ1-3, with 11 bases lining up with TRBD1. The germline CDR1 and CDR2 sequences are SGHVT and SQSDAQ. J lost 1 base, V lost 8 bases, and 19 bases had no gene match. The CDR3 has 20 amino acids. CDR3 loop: CASGWPGQGVEVGSGNTIYF. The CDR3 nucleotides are TGTGCCAGCGGGTGGCCGGGACAGGGGGTCGAGGTGGGTTCTGGAAACACCATATATTTT.

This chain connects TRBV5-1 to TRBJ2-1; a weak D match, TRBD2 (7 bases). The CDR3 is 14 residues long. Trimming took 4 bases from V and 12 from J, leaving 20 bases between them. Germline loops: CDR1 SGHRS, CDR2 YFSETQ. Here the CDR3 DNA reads TGCGCCAGCAGCCAGGGAGAGTGGCGGGGGCGGCAGTTCTTC. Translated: CASSQGEWRGRQFF.

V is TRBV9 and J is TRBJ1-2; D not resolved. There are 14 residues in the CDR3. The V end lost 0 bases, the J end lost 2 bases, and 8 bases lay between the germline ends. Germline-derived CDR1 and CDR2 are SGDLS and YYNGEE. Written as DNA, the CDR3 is TGTGCCAGCAGCGTAGGGGAGGCAAACTATGGCTACACCTTC. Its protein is CASSVGEANYGYTF.

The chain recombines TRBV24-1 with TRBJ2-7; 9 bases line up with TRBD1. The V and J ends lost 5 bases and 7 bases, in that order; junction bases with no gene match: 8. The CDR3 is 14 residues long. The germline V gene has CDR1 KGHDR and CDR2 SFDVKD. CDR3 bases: TGTGCCACCAGTGGCACACAGGGGGCGAGGGAGCAGTACTTC. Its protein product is CATSGTQGAREQYF.

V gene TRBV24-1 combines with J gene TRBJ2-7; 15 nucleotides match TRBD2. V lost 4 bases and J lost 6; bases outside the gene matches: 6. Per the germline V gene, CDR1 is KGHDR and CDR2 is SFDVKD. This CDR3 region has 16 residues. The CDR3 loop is CATSDPGLAGGGEQYF. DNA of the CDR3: TGTGCCACCAGTGACCCGGGACTAGCGGGAGGAGGCGAGCAGTACTTC.

This CDR3 is CASSYGPGNSPLHF. CDR3 sequence (DNA): TGTGCCAGCAGTTACGGGCCAGGCAATTCACCCCTCCACTTT. The chain joins TRBV6-5 to TRBJ1-6; D gene ambiguous. The CDR3 runs 14 residues. The ends were cut back, 2 bases at V and 7 bases at J, with 9 bases in the middle. Per the germline V gene, CDR1 is MNHEY and CDR2 is SVGAGI.

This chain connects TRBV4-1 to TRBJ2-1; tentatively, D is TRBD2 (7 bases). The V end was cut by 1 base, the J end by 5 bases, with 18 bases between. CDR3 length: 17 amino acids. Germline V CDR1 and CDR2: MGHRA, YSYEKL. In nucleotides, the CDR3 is TGCGCCAGCAGCCAAGGTAGGGGGAGGGCCGGGAACAATGAGCAGTTCTTC. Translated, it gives CASSQGRGRAGNNEQFF.

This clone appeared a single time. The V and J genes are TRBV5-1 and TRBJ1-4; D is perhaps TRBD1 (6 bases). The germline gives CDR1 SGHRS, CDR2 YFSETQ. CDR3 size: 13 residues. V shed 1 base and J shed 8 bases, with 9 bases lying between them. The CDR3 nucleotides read TGCGCCAGCAGCTTGTCGACAGGAGAAAAACTGTTTTTT. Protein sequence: CASSLSTGEKLFF.

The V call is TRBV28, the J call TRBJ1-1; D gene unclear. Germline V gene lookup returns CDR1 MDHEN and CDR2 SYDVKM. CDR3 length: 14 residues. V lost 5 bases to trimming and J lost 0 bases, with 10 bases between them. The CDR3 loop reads CASSPTRVNTEAFF. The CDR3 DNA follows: TGTGCCAGCAGTCCCACGAGGGTGAACACTGAAGCTTTCTTT.

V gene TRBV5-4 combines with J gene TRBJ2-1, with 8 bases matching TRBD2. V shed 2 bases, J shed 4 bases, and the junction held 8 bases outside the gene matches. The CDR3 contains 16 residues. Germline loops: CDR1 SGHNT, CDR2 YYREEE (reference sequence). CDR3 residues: CASSFYRGGGYNEQFF. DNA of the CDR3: TGTGCCAGCAGCTTCTACCGGGGGGGCGGGTACAATGAGCAGTTCTTC.

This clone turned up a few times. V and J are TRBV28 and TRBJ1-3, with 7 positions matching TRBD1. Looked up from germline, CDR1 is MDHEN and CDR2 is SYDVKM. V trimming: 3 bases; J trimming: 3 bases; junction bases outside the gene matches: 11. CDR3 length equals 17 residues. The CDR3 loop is CASSFTRSTGVGNTIYF. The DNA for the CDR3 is TGTGCCAGCAGTTTTACCCGCTCAACAGGGGTTGGAAACACCATATATTTT.

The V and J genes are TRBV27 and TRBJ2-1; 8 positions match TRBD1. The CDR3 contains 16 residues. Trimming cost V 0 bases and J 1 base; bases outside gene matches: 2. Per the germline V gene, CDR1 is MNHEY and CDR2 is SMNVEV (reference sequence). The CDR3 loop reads CASSLSRTGSYNEQFF. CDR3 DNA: TGTGCCAGCAGTTTATCAAGGACAGGGTCCTACAATGAGCAGTTCTTC.

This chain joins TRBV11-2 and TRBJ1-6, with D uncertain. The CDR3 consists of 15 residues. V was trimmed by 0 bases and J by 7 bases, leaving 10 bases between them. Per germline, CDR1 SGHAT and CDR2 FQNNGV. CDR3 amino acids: CASSLEAGSNSPLHF. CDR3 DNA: TGTGCCAGCAGCTTAGAAGCAGGATCCAATTCACCCCTCCACTTT.

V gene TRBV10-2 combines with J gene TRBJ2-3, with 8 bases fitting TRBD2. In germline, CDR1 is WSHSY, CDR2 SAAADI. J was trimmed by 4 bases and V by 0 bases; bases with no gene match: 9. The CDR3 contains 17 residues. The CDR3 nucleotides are TGCGCCAGCAGTGAGTCGAGGGCGAGCGGGGGCCCAGATACGCAGTATTTT. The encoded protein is CASSESRASGGPDTQYF.

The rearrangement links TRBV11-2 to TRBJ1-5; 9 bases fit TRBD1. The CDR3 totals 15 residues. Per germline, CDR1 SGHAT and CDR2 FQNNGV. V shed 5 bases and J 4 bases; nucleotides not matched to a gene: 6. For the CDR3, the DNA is TGTGCCAGCAGCCCGCTAGGGACAGGGAATCAGCCCCAGCATTTT. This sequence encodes CASSPLGTGNQPQHF. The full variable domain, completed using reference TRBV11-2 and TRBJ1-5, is EAGVAQSPRYKIIEKRQSVAFWCNPISGHATLYWYQQILGQGPKLLIQFQNNGVVDDSQLPKDRFSAERLKGVDSTLKIQPAKLEDSAVYLCASSPLGTGNQPQHFGDGTRLSIL.